The rows below give T cell receptor beta chains drawn from one sample of a study of cytomegalovirus exposure and HLA in healthy donors. TCRdb keeps only in-frame clones here, not all; method: immunoSEQ multiplex PCR. This sample's table has approximately 52,000 clones. Sequencing was carried out using PBMCs. The receptors were sampled from a man aged 45 to 65 in good health and CMV-seropositive. The CDR3 runs from the conserved cysteine through the conserved F or W. The D gene is left open where the match is weak.

CDR3aa | CDR3nt | d_gene | j_gene | v_gene
CASSMSSSTDTQYF | TGTGCCAGCAGTATGTCCTCTTCCACAGATACGCAGTATTTT | . | TRBJ2-3 | TRBV7-2
CASSQGTAKNIQYF | TGTGCCAGCAGCCAGGGAACAGCCAAAAACATTCAGTACTTC | . | TRBJ2-4 | TRBV7-2
CASSQDSASHGEQYF | TGCGCCAGCAGCCAAGATTCGGCTAGTCACGGAGAGCAGTACTTC | . | TRBJ2-7 | TRBV4-1
CASSEEVAADNEQFF | TGTGCCAGCAGTGAAGAGGTAGCGGCGGACAATGAGCAGTTCTTC | . | TRBJ2-1 | TRBV6-1
CASAAGTNSYEQYF | TGTGCCAGCGCGGCCGGGACAAACTCCTACGAGCAGTACTTC | . | TRBJ2-7 | TRBV27
CASSPPAGRRIQETQYF | TGTGCCAGCAGTCCCCCCGCGGGACGGAGGATTCAAGAGACCCAGTACTTC | . | TRBJ2-5 | TRBV28
CASSPGTSGNLYEQYF | TGTGCCAGTAGTCCTGGGACTAGCGGAAACCTCTACGAGCAGTACTTC | TRBD2 | TRBJ2-7 | TRBV19
CASSKASFTYEQYF | TGTGCCAGTAGTAAGGCTAGCTTCACCTACGAGCAGTACTTC | . | TRBJ2-7 | TRBV19
CASSQGRGQTYEQYF | TGCGCCAGCAGCCAAGGGAGGGGACAGACCTACGAGCAGTACTTC | . | TRBJ2-7 | TRBV4-3
CASSSRPTSGDTDTQYF | TGTGCCAGCAGTTCCCGCCCGACTAGCGGGGACACAGATACGCAGTATTTT | TRBD2 | TRBJ2-3 | TRBV27
CASSLASQAYEQYF | TGTGCCAGCAGCTTAGCGTCACAGGCCTACGAGCAGTACTTC | . | TRBJ2-7 | TRBV7-9
CASSDGTGYYGYTF | TGTGCCAGCAGTGACGGGACAGGGTACTATGGCTACACCTTC | TRBD1 | TRBJ1-2 | TRBV6-1
CASSPPGGVNTEAFF | TGTGCCAGCTCACCGCCGGGAGGGGTGAACACTGAAGCTTTCTTT | . | TRBJ1-1 | TRBV18
CAWSVLAGGRDEQYF | TGTGCCTGGAGTGTACTAGCGGGGGGCCGGGACGAGCAGTACTTC | TRBD2 | TRBJ2-7 | TRBV30
CASSKGVVDAGELFF | TGTGCCAGTAGTAAGGGGGTAGTAGATGCCGGGGAGCTGTTTTTT | . | TRBJ2-2 | TRBV19
CASSLVRDISLEQYF | TGTGCCAGCAGTCTTGTCCGGGACATCTCCCTGGAGCAGTACTTC | . | TRBJ2-7 | TRBV6-1
CASSVGLAPTDTQYF | TGTGCCAGCAGCGTAGGTCTAGCCCCCACAGATACGCAGTATTTT | . | TRBJ2-3 | TRBV9
CSATQGPWQFF | TGCAGTGCTACGCAGGGGCCCTGGCAGTTCTTC | . | TRBJ2-1 | TRBV20-1
CASSVQGPSSYEQYF | TGTGCCAGCAGCGTACAGGGGCCAAGCTCCTACGAGCAGTACTTC | TRBD1 | TRBJ2-7 | TRBV7-9
CASSVGKAGVTGELFF | TGTGCCAGCAGCGTAGGGAAAGCGGGGGTTACCGGGGAGCTGTTTTTT | TRBD2 | TRBJ2-2 | TRBV9
CASSLRTGGSYEQYF | TGTGCCAGCAGTTTGCGGACAGGGGGATCCTACGAGCAGTACTTC | TRBD1 | TRBJ2-7 | TRBV27
CASSPDRFYGYTF | TGTGCCAGCAGTCCGGACAGGTTCTATGGCTACACCTTC | TRBD1 | TRBJ1-2 | TRBV6-1
CSVESSERGVANTGELFF | TGCAGCGTTGAATCCTCCGAGCGGGGGGTCGCGAACACCGGGGAGCTGTTTTTT | TRBD2 | TRBJ2-2 | TRBV29-1
CAISESGGGSNYGYTF | TGTGCCATCAGTGAGTCCGGAGGAGGTTCGAACTATGGCTACACCTTC | . | TRBJ1-2 | TRBV10-3
CASSFGERGSYEQYF | TGCGCCAGCAGCTTCGGGGAAAGGGGGTCCTACGAGCAGTACTTC | . | TRBJ2-7 | TRBV5-1
CASSSPSGGVTYEQYF | TGTGCCAGCAGCTCTCCTAGCGGGGGGGTTACCTACGAGCAGTACTTC | TRBD2 | TRBJ2-7 | TRBV7-2
CASSQPGLYGYTF | TGTGCCAGCAGCCAGCCAGGGCTCTATGGCTACACCTTC | . | TRBJ1-2 | TRBV11-2
CASSSGQGQVKGQYF | TGTGCCAGCAGTTCCGGACAGGGTCAAGTGAAGGGGCAGTACTTC | TRBD1 | TRBJ2-7 | TRBV27
CSVETWTDGYTF | TGCAGCGTTGAAACCTGGACAGACGGCTACACCTTC | . | TRBJ1-2 | TRBV29-1
CASSFSGSGDTQYF | TGTGCCAGCAGCTTTAGCGGTTCAGGGGATACGCAGTATTTT | . | TRBJ2-3 | TRBV5-4
CASLDREGNQPQHF | TGTGCCAGCTTGGACAGGGAGGGCAATCAGCCCCAGCATTTT | TRBD1 | TRBJ1-5 | TRBV6-6
CAWRPGTGFQNIQYF | TGTGCCTGGAGGCCCGGGACAGGGTTTCAAAACATTCAGTACTTC | TRBD1 | TRBJ2-4 | TRBV30
CSVESVAEAFF | TGCAGCGTTGAATCGGTGGCTGAAGCTTTCTTT | . | TRBJ1-1 | TRBV29-1
CASSLDRSGEAFF | TGTGCTAGCAGTTTAGACAGGTCGGGTGAAGCTTTCTTT | . | TRBJ1-1 | TRBV7-7
CASSPGDRTDTQYF | TGTGCCAGCAGCCCCGGGGACAGAACTGATACGCAGTATTTT | TRBD1 | TRBJ2-3 | TRBV7-3
CASSLRLLAGEGHEQYF | TGTGCCAGCAGCTTGAGGCTACTAGCGGGTGAAGGCCACGAGCAGTACTTC | TRBD2 | TRBJ2-7 | TRBV5-4
CSSRTGETQYF | TGCAGCTCCCGGACGGGGGAGACCCAGTACTTC | . | TRBJ2-5 | TRBV29-1
CASSSAGQLIPNYGYTF | TGTGCCAGTAGTTCGGCGGGACAGCTAATCCCAAACTATGGCTACACCTTC | TRBD1 | TRBJ1-2 | TRBV19
CASSGQGYSSIYGYTF | TGTGCCAGCAGTGGACAGGGCTATAGTAGTATCTATGGCTACACCTTC | TRBD1 | TRBJ1-2 | TRBV2
CASSPLAGGLGDTQYF | TGTGCCAGCAGCCCCTTAGCGGGGGGGCTCGGAGATACGCAGTATTTT | TRBD2 | TRBJ2-3 | TRBV9
CASSVGTSGDNEQFF | TGTGCCAGCAGCGTAGGGACTAGCGGAGACAATGAGCAGTTCTTC | TRBD2 | TRBJ2-1 | TRBV9
CASSSTGGRGYTF | TGTGCCAGCAGCTCCACAGGGGGCCGTGGCTACACCTTC | TRBD1 | TRBJ1-2 | TRBV27
CASSSFGTQGRPIEQYF | TGTGCCAGCAGCTCCTTCGGGACTCAGGGCCGTCCCATCGAGCAGTACTTC | . | TRBJ2-7 | TRBV7-8
CASSPGTGTSRNEQFF | TGTGCCAGCTCACCGGGGACCGGGACTAGTCGAAATGAGCAGTTCTTC | TRBD2 | TRBJ2-1 | TRBV18
CASSGSYNEQFF | TGTGCCAGTAGCGGCTCCTACAATGAGCAGTTCTTC | . | TRBJ2-1 | TRBV19
CAYRQGGFYGYTF | TGTGCCTATCGACAGGGGGGGTTCTATGGCTACACCTTC | TRBD1 | TRBJ1-2 | TRBV30
CASSETSGRDTQYF | TGTGCCAGCAGTGAAACTAGCGGGAGGGATACGCAGTATTTT | TRBD2 | TRBJ2-3 | TRBV2
CASSSRPTGELFF | TGCGCCAGCAGCTCCCGTCCCACCGGGGAGCTGTTTTTT | . | TRBJ2-2 | TRBV5-1